Below, 24 T cell receptor beta chains from the same sample are listed, as sequenced in a study of shared clonotypes between healthy human individuals. The data were produced by immunoSEQ multiplex PCR, yet TCRdb's version contains in-frame clones alone and is incomplete. The sample carries 600,000 to 750,000 clones, about two thirds recorded once. The sequenced sample consisted of memory CD4+ T cells sorted from blood. Subset in this sample: CD45RA-negative fraction. These receptors all come from a woman aged 25 to 39 in good health.

The table lists this clone with a few counts. The chain employs TRBV19 and TRBJ2-3, with D tentatively TRBD1 (7 bases). Trimming removed 8 bases from V and 2 bases from J, with 14 bases in between. This CDR3 has 14 residues. Germline lookup yields CDR1 LNHDA and CDR2 SQIVND (reference sequence). CDR3 region: CASAGQPFTDTQYF. The CDR3, as DNA: TGTGCCAGTGCGGGACAGCCCTTCACAGATACGCAGTATTTT.

This clone showed up just once. Other DNA sequences in the sample encode the same CDR3. The J gene is TRBJ1-2, the V gene TRBV28, with unresolved D. The ends were cut back, 2 bases at V and 3 bases at J, with 4 bases in the middle. The CDR3 extends over 12 amino acids. The germline V gene encodes CDR1 MDHEN and CDR2 SYDVKM. CDR3 DNA: TGTGCCAGCAGTTTAACAGACTATGGCTACACCTTC. It encodes CASSLTDYGYTF.

The V and J genes are TRBV19 and TRBJ2-7, with D possibly being TRBD1 (6 bases). Trimming took 7 bases from V and 3 from J, leaving 16 bases between them. Germline-derived CDR1 and CDR2 are LNHDA and SQIVND (reference sequence). CDR3 size: 14 residues. CDR3 DNA sequence: TGTGCCAGTAATCGAGAGGGGGTCAACTACGAGCAGTACTTC. This encodes CASNREGVNYEQYF.

V is TRBV7-9 and J is TRBJ1-2, with 10 positions matching TRBD1. Trimming took 2 bases from V and 7 from J; bases not matched to a gene: 1. Germline-derived CDR1 and CDR2 are SEHNR and FQNEAQ (reference sequence). The CDR3 totals 13 residues. CDR3 sequence: CASSLRDRGGYTF. Here the CDR3 DNA reads TGTGCCAGCAGCTTAAGGGACAGGGGTGGCTACACCTTC.

V and J are TRBV9 and TRBJ2-3; D unclear. CDR1 is SGDLS, CDR2 YYNGEE, per germline. V was cut by 3 bases and J by 6 bases, with 14 bases left in between. The length of the CDR3 is 14 residues. The CDR3 protein is CASSDARALDTQYF. CDR3 DNA sequence: TGTGCCAGCAGCGATGCTAGGGCGCTTGATACGCAGTATTTT.

The V and J genes are TRBV7-9 and TRBJ2-1; 13 bases are shared with TRBD2. The CDR3 sequence is 15 residues long. J was trimmed by 5 bases and V by 6 bases; bases with no gene match: 4. Per germline, CDR1 SEHNR and CDR2 FQNEAQ (reference sequence). Written as DNA, the CDR3 is TGTGCCAGCAGACCGACTAGCGGGAGGAACAATGAGCAGTTCTTC. Protein: CASRPTSGRNNEQFF.

V gene TRBV6-6 combines with J gene TRBJ2-5; D is possibly TRBD1 (6 bases). There are 15 residues in the CDR3. V dropped 6 bases and J dropped 2 bases, with 16 bases sitting between them. The germline CDR1 and CDR2 sequences are MNHNY and SVGAGI (reference sequence). The CDR3 DNA reads as TGTGCCAGCAGCGATCAAGGGGGTGGGCAAGAGACCCAGTACTTC. Protein product: CASSDQGGGQETQYF.

This chain uses TRBV7-6 with TRBJ2-1, with 14 bases that match TRBD2. With V trimmed by 3 bases and J by 9 bases, 10 bases remained unmatched. The germline CDR1 and CDR2 sequences are SGHVS and FNYEAQ. The CDR3 loop spans 17 amino acids. The CDR3 sequence: CASSFIGTSGSNSEQFF. CDR3 in DNA: TGTGCCAGCAGCTTCATCGGGACTAGCGGGAGTAATAGTGAGCAGTTCTTC.

The CDR3 DNA is TGTGCCAGCAGCCTGGACTTCGGTAGCGGGAGGTTGGGAGATACGCAGTATTTT. This translates into CASSLDFGSGRLGDTQYF. The chain carries TRBV11-2 and TRBJ2-3, with 10 nucleotides matching TRBD2. This CDR3 has 18 residues. After removal of 5 bases from V and 5 bases from J, the junction contained 16 bases not matched to a gene. CDR1 is SGHAT and CDR2 is FQNNGV in the germline V gene.

The table lists this clone with a count of one. CDR3 nucleotides: TGCGCCAGCAGCACGGACACTAGCACCTACGAGCAGTACTTC. It codes for CASSTDTSTYEQYF. This chain links TRBV5-1 with TRBJ2-7; a possible D gene is TRBD2 (6 bases). CDR3 length: 14 amino acids. Germline values: CDR1 SGHRS, CDR2 YFSETQ. V dropped 4 bases and J dropped 2 bases, with 13 bases sitting between them.

The chain employs TRBV11-2 and TRBJ2-7; perhaps TRBD2 as D (6 bases). Deletions cut 5 bases from V and 0 bases from J, with 23 bases between. Germline CDR1 and CDR2: SGHAT and FQNNGV. CDR3 length: 18 residues. CDR3 protein: CASSPVAARKPSSYEQYF. CDR3 DNA sequence: TGTGCCAGCAGCCCTGTAGCGGCAAGGAAGCCGAGCTCCTACGAGCAGTACTTC.

CDR3 nucleotides: TGTGCCAGCAGCCAATACCTATTAGGACAGGGGGGGACCGGGGAGCTGTTTTTT. Translation gives CASSQYLLGQGGTGELFF. The rearrangement links TRBV4-2 to TRBJ2-2, with 10 bases lining up with TRBD1. CDR3 length: 18 residues. With 2 bases clipped from V and 5 bases from J, the junction kept 11 bases outside the gene matches. Germline-derived CDR1 and CDR2 are LGHNA and YNFKEQ.

In its sample, this clone was seen a few times. The CDR3 sequence is CASTGTPVYNEQFF. For the CDR3, the DNA is TGTGCCAGCACCGGGACTCCCGTCTACAATGAGCAGTTCTTC. This chain connects TRBV28 to TRBJ2-1, with a tentative D call TRBD2 (6 bases). V was clipped by 7 bases and J by 3 bases, with 13 bases between them. CDR1 is MDHEN and CDR2 is SYDVKM in the germline V gene. This CDR3 is 14 amino acids long.

The rearrangement links TRBV9 to TRBJ2-3; D remains ambiguous. The germline CDR1 and CDR2 sequences are SGDLS and YYNGEE. This CDR3 has 13 residues. Trimming took 4 bases from V and 2 from J, leaving 8 bases between them. CDR3 in DNA: TGTGCCAGCAGCCTACGTCCCACAGATACGCAGTATTTT. Its protein product is CASSLRPTDTQYF.

This chain connects TRBV11-1 to TRBJ2-7; D possibly corresponds to TRBD1 (5 bases). The CDR3 consists of 15 residues. CDR1 is SGHAT and CDR2 is FQDESV in the germline V gene (reference sequence). Trimming shortened V by 5 bases and J by 1 base, and 15 bases separated the two germline ends. The CDR3, as DNA: TGTGCCAGCAGCACCAGACAGCTTGATTCCTACGAGCAGTACTTC. Translating gives CASSTRQLDSYEQYF.

The chain recombines TRBV28 with TRBJ1-2, with TRBD1 matching over 9 bases. V lost 3 bases to trimming and J lost 6 bases; unmatched junction nucleotides: 2. The germline V gene has CDR1 MDHEN and CDR2 SYDVKM. This CDR3 is built from 13 residues. As DNA, the CDR3 is TGTGCCAGCAGTTTGGGACAGGGACATGGCTACACCTTC. Its translation: CASSLGQGHGYTF.

This rearrangement joins TRBV6-5 to TRBJ2-7; 7 bases agree with TRBD1. The CDR3 has 15 residues. V was pared by 5 bases and J by 1 base, with 8 bases of the junction left unmatched. Per germline, CDR1 MNHEY and CDR2 SVGAGI. CDR3 DNA sequence: TGTGCCAGCAGTAGAACAGGGGTCAGGTCCTACGAGCAGTACTTC. Translation gives CASSRTGVRSYEQYF.

The V call is TRBV2, the J call TRBJ2-7; tentative D call: TRBD2 (5 bases). Germline assignment: CDR1 SNHLY and CDR2 FYNNEI. This CDR3 region has 15 residues. The V end lost 7 bases, the J end lost 6 bases, and 22 bases lay between the germline ends. CDR3 coding DNA: TGTGCCAGCACTTACTCCGAAGAGGGAACGAGCGAGCAGTACTTC. Its translation: CASTYSEEGTSEQYF.

The chain couples TRBV7-9 to TRBJ2-1, with 10 bases fitting TRBD2. V shed 5 bases, J shed 6 bases, and the junction held 7 bases outside the gene matches. The CDR3 consists of 15 residues. Germline CDR1 and CDR2: SEHNR and FQNEAQ (reference sequence). The CDR3 sequence is CASSDTSGVANEQFF. The CDR3 bases are TGTGCCAGCAGCGACACTAGCGGGGTAGCCAATGAGCAGTTCTTC.

This chain links TRBV18 with TRBJ2-7; 13 bases match TRBD2. The CDR3 contains 17 residues. With V trimmed by 0 bases and J by 12 bases, 14 bases remained unmatched. The germline V gene encodes CDR1 KGHSH and CDR2 LQKENI. This chain's CDR3 is CASSPPGLAGRYSPVYF. The CDR3 DNA reads TGTGCCAGCTCACCACCGGGACTAGCGGGAAGGTATTCGCCTGTGTACTTC.

This clone showed up just a few times. The chain recombines TRBV19 with TRBJ2-5, with 7 bases aligning to TRBD2. Germline CDR1 reads LNHDA; CDR2 reads SQIVND (reference sequence). The CDR3 sequence is 16 residues long. The J segment lost 2 bases and the V segment lost 6 bases, leaving 12 bases of the junction unmatched. The CDR3 reads CASRKASTSHQETQYF. Written as DNA, the CDR3 is TGTGCCAGTAGGAAGGCCTCGACTAGCCATCAAGAGACCCAGTACTTC. Full variable domain (remainder filled in from reference TRBV19 and TRBJ2-5): DGGITQSPKYLFRKEGQNVTLSCEQNLNHDAMYWYRQDPGQGLRLIYYSQIVNDFQKGDIAEGYSVSREKKESFPLTVTSAQKNPTAFYLCASRKASTSHQETQYFGPGTRLLVL.

The gene calls are TRBV19 and TRBJ2-7, with D perhaps matching TRBD2 (6 bases). The CDR3 runs 14 residues. The V end was cut by 3 bases, the J end by 2 bases, with 11 bases between. The germline CDR1 and CDR2 sequences are LNHDA and SQIVND (reference sequence). CDR3 protein: CASSMRAGTYEQYF. CDR3 bases: TGTGCCAGTAGTATGAGGGCGGGGACCTACGAGCAGTACTTC. The full variable domain, its missing parts supplied by reference TRBV19 and TRBJ2-7, is DGGITQSPKYLFRKEGQNVTLSCEQNLNHDAMYWYRQDPGQGLRLIYYSQIVNDFQKGDIAEGYSVSREKKESFPLTVTSAQKNPTAFYLCASSMRAGTYEQYFGPGTRLTVT.

This clone was seen a few times. The V call is TRBV15, the J call TRBJ2-1, with D unresolved. CDR1 and CDR2 from the germline V gene are LNHNV and YYDKDF (reference sequence). The CDR3 consists of 18 residues. V was clipped by 7 bases and J by 0 bases, with 22 bases between them. CDR3 bases: TGTGCCACCACCGCCCCACACGCGGCCGCTAGCTCCTACAATGAGCAGTTCTTC. Translating gives CATTAPHAAASSYNEQFF.

This clone came up a few times. CDR3 coding DNA: TGTGCCAGCAGGGCTTATCCGGGCCCCTCCTACGAGCAGTACTTC. This sequence encodes CASRAYPGPSYEQYF. The rearrangement links TRBV28 to TRBJ2-7; no firm D call. The CDR3 spans 15 residues. Germline lookup yields CDR1 MDHEN and CDR2 SYDVKM. Trimming pared 6 bases from V and 0 bases from J, leaving 15 bases between.